The T cell receptor beta chain described here comes from a study of T cell changes during pregnancy in multiple sclerosis. The protocol was immunoSEQ multiplex PCR, while the TCRdb copy is restricted to in-frame clones and leaves out a portion. The data show 60,000 or so clones, more than 85% seen once. The germline V gene encodes CDR1 SGHRS and CDR2 YFSETQ. The CDR3 is made up of 15 amino acids. Trimming took 2 bases from V and 0 from J, leaving 11 bases between them. The V and J genes are TRBV5-1 and TRBJ1-1, with D possibly matching TRBD1 (6 bases). Material: peripheral blood, obtained before pregnancy. The receptor was isolated from a female donor with multiple sclerosis, enrolled in a pregnancy study. The CDR3 loop is CASSFQQGMNTEAFF. DNA of the CDR3: TGCGCCAGCAGCTTCCAACAGGGAATGAACACTGAAGCTTTCTTT.